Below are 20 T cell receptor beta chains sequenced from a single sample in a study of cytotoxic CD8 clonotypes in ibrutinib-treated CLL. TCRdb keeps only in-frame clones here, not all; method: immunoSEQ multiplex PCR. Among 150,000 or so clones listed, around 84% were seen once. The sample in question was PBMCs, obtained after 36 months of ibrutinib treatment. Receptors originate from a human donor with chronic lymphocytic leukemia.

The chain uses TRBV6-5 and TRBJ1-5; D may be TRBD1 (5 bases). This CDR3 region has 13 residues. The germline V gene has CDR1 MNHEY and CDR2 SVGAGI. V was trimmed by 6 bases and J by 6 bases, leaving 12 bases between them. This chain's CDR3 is CASRWAGFQPQHF. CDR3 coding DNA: TGTGCCAGCAGGTGGGCAGGGTTTCAGCCCCAGCATTTT.

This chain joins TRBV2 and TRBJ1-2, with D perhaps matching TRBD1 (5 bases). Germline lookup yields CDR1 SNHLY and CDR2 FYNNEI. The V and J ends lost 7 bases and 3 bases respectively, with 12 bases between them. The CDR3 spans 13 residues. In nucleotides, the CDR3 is TGTGCCAGCAAACCTGGGGGGGACTATGGCTACACCTTC. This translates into CASKPGGDYGYTF.

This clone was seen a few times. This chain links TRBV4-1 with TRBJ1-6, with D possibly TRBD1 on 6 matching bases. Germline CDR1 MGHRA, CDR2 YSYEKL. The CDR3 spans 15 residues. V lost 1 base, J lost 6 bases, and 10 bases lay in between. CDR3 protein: CASSQVSGVNSPLHF. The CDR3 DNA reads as TGCGCCAGCAGCCAAGTGTCAGGGGTTAATTCACCCCTCCACTTT.

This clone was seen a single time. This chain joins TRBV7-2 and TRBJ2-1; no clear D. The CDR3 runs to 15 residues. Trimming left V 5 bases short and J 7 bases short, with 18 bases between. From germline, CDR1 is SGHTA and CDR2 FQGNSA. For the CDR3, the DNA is TGTGCCAGCAGCACAACGGTTCATATTCTAAATGAGCAGTTCTTC. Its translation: CASSTTVHILNEQFF.

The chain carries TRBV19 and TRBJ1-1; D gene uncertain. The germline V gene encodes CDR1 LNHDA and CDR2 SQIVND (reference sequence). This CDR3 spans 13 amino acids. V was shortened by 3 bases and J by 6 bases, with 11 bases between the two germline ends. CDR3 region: CASSIWRQSEAFF. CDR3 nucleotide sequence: TGTGCCAGTAGTATCTGGCGGCAGTCTGAAGCTTTCTTT.

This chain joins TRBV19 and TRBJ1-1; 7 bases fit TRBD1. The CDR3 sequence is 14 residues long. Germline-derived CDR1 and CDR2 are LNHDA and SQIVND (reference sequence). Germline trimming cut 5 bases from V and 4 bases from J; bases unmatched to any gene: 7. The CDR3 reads CASSQWDSSTEAFF. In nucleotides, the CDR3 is TGTGCCAGTAGTCAGTGGGACAGCTCCACTGAAGCTTTCTTT.

This CDR3 is CASSSPRGKGYGYTF. In DNA form, the CDR3 reads TGTGCCAGCAGTTCGCCTCGGGGTAAGGGCTATGGCTACACCTTC. The rearrangement uses TRBV28 and TRBJ1-2, with D hard to call. The V gene's germline CDR1 is MDHEN and CDR2 SYDVKM. Deletions cut 4 bases from V and 4 bases from J, with 16 bases between. The length of the CDR3 is 15 residues.

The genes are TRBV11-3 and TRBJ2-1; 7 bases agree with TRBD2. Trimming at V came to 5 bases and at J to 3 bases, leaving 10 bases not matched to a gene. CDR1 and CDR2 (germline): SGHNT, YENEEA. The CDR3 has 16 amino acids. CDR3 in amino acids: CASSPRDYSDYNEQFF. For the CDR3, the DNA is TGTGCCAGCAGCCCCCGGGACTACTCGGACTACAATGAGCAGTTCTTC.

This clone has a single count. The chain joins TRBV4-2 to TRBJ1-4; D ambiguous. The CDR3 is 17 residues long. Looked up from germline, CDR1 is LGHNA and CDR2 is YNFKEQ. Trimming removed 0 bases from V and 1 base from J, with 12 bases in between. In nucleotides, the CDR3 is TGTGCCAGCAGCCAAGAGGAGGGTAGTATAACTAATGAAAAACTGTTTTTT. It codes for CASSQEEGSITNEKLFF.

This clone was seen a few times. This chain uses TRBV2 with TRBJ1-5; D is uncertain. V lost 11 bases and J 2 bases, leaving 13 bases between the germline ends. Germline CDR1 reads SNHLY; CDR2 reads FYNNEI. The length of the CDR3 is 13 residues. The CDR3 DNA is TGTGCCTACAGAAAGGAGGGCAATCAGCCCCAGCATTTT. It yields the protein CAYRKEGNQPQHF.

CDR3 in amino acids: CASSYLGDPYEQYF. The CDR3 DNA is TGTGCCAGCAGTTACTTAGGGGACCCCTACGAGCAGTACTTC. The rearrangement uses TRBV6-5 and TRBJ2-7; D may correspond to TRBD1 or TRBD2 (5 bases each). The V end was cut by 1 base, the J end by 2 bases, with 9 bases between. The CDR3 totals 14 residues. The germline V gene has CDR1 MNHEY and CDR2 SVGAGI.

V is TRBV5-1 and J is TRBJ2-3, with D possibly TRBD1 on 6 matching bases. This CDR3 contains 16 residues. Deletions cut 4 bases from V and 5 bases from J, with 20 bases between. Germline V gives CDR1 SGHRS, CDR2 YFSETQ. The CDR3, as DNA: TGCGCCAGCAGCGTTACCGGGTCACAGGGTATAGATACGCAGTATTTT. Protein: CASSVTGSQGIDTQYF.

CDR3 residues: CASSYPGVNSPLHF. The CDR3 DNA reads TGTGCCAGCAGTTACCCCGGGGTTAATTCACCCCTCCACTTT. The chain links TRBV6-6 to TRBJ1-6; D gene unclear. The CDR3 spans 14 residues. From germline, CDR1 is MNHNY and CDR2 SVGAGI (reference sequence). V lost 2 bases and J 6 bases, leaving 8 bases between the germline ends.

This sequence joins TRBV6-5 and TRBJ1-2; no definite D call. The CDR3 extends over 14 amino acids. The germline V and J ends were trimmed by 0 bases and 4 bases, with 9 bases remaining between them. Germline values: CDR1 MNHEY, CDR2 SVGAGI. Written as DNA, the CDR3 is TGTGCCAGCAGTTACTCGGCAGGAACCTATGGCTACACCTTC. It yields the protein CASSYSAGTYGYTF.

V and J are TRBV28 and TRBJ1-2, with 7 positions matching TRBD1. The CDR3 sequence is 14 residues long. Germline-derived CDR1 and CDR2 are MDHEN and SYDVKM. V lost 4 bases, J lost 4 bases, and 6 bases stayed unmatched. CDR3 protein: CASSSGTDLYGYTF. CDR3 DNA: TGTGCCAGCAGTTCGGGGACAGATCTCTATGGCTACACCTTC.

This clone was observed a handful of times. The CDR3 region is CASLTGRTYLEQYF. CDR3 DNA: TGTGCCAGCTTAACAGGCCGTACTTATCTCGAGCAGTACTTC. The chain uses TRBV19 and TRBJ2-7; D may be TRBD1 (5 bases). The V end lost 9 bases, the J end lost 6 bases, and 21 bases lay between the germline ends. There are 14 residues in the CDR3. CDR1 LNHDA and CDR2 SQIVND come from the germline V gene (reference sequence).

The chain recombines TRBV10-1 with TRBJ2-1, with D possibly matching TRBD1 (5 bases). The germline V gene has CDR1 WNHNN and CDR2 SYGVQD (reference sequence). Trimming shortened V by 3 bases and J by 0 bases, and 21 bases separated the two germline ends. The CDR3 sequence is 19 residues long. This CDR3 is CASSEEGAFFENSYNEQFF. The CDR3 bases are TGCGCCAGCAGTGAAGAAGGGGCCTTTTTCGAGAACTCCTACAATGAGCAGTTCTTC.

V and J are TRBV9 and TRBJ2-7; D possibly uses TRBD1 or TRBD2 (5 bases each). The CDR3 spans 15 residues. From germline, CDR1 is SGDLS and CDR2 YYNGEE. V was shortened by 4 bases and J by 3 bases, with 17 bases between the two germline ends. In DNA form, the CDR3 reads TGTGCCAGCAGCCCCCCACTGGGACCGCGCTACGAGCAGTACTTC. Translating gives CASSPPLGPRYEQYF.

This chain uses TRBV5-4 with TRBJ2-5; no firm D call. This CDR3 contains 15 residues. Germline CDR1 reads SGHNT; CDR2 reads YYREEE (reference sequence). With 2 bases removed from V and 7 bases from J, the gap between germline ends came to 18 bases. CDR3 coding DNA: TGTGCCAGCAGCTTCCGGGCCACCAGTGTTGGGACCCAGTACTTC. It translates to CASSFRATSVGTQYF.

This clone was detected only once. CDR3 in amino acids: CASSRAPTGGSYEQYF. In nucleotides, the CDR3 is TGTGCCAGCAGCCGAGCACCGACAGGTGGGTCCTACGAGCAGTACTTC. J is TRBJ2-7 and V is TRBV4-2; D might be TRBD1 (6 bases). There are 16 residues in the CDR3. From germline, CDR1 is LGHNA and CDR2 YNFKEQ. Trimming stripped 4 bases from V and 1 base from J, with 17 bases between.